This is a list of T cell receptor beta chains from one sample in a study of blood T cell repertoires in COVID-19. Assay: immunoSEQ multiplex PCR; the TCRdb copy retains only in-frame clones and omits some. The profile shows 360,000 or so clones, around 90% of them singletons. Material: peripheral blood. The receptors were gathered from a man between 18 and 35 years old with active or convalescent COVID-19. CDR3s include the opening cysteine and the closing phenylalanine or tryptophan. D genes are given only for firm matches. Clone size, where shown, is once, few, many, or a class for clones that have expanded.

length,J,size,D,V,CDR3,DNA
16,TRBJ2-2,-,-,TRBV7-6,CASSLEERGKTGELFF,TGTGCCAGCAGCTTAGAAGAACGCGGAAAGACCGGGGAGCTGTTTTTT
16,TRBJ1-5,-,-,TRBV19,CASSIVGKLGNQPQHF,TGTGCCAGTAGTATTGTCGGGAAGTTGGGCAATCAGCCCCAGCATTTT
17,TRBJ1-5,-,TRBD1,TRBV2,CASSTGTALGSNQPQHF,TGTGCCAGCAGCACCGGGACAGCCTTAGGCAGCAATCAGCCCCAGCATTTT
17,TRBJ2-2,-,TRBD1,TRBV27,CASSLMGQGANTGELFF,TGTGCCAGCAGTTTAATGGGACAGGGGGCGAACACCGGGGAGCTGTTTTTT
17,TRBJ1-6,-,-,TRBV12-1,CASSKPDRANYNSPLHF,TGTGCCAGCAGCAAGCCGGACAGGGCAAACTATAATTCACCCCTCCACTTT
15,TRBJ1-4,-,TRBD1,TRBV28,CASTTSLPDRVKLFF,TGTGCCAGCACCACTTCCCTACCTGACAGGGTAAAACTGTTTTTT
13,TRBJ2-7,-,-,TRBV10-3,CAINPTGSHEQYF,TGTGCCATCAATCCAACAGGGTCCCACGAGCAGTACTTC
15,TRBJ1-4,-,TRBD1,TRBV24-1,CATSDPGQRNEKLFF,TGTGCCACCAGTGACCCGGGACAGCGTAATGAAAAACTGTTTTTT
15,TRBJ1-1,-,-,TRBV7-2,CASSLSPQAGTEAFF,TGTGCCAGCAGCCTCTCACCCCAGGCGGGCACTGAAGCTTTCTTT
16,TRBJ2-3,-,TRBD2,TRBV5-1,CASSLGLAGGTDTQYF,TGCGCCAGCAGCTTGGGACTAGCGGGAGGCACAGATACGCAGTATTTT
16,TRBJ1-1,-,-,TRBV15,CATSRDRGEINTEAFF,TGTGCCACCAGCAGAGACAGGGGAGAGATAAACACTGAAGCTTTCTTT
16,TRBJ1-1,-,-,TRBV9,CASSPRGAGEWSEAFF,TGTGCCAGCAGCCCCAGAGGTGCAGGGGAATGGTCTGAAGCTTTCTTT
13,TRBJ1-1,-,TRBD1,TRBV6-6,CASSLQGATEAFF,TGTGCCAGCAGTTTACAGGGGGCCACTGAAGCTTTCTTT
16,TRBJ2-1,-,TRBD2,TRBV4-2,CASSQDASGGLNEQFF,TGTGCCAGCAGCCAAGACGCTAGCGGGGGGTTGAATGAGCAGTTCTTC
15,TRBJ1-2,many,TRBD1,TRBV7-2,CASSPQDRAIYGYTF,TGTGCCAGCAGCCCCCAGGACAGGGCTATCTATGGCTACACCTTC
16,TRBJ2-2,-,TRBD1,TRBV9,CASSTRDRVGTGELFF,TGTGCCAGCAGCACCCGGGACAGGGTGGGCACCGGGGAGCTGTTTTTT
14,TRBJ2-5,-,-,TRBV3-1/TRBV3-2,CASRERTTQETQYF,TGTGCCAGCAGGGAAAGGACAACGCAAGAGACCCAGTACTTC
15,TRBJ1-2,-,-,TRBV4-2,CASSQDTGVTYGYTF,TGTGCCAGCAGCCAGGATACAGGAGTGACCTATGGCTACACCTTC
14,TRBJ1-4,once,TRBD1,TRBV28,CASSTSGGWEKLFF,TGTGCCAGCAGTACCTCAGGGGGCTGGGAAAAACTGTTTTTT
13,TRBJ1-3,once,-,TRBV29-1,CSVEQGSGNTIYF,TGCAGCGTCGAACAGGGCTCTGGAAACACCATATATTTT
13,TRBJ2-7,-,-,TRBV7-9,CASSLPNLYEQYF,TGTGCCAGCAGCTTACCGAACTTGTACGAGCAGTACTTC
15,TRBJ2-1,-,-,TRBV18,CASSPDSSFPSEQFF,TGTGCCAGCTCACCAGACAGCTCCTTCCCCAGTGAGCAGTTCTTC
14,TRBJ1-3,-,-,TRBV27,CASSFRQSGNTIYF,TGTGCCAGCAGTTTCCGACAATCTGGAAACACCATATATTTT
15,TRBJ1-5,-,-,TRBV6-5,CASRDPGQVNQPQHF,TGTGCCAGCAGGGACCCGGGACAAGTCAATCAGCCCCAGCATTTT
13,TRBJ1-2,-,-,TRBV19,CASTMIANYGYTF,TGTGCCAGTACGATGATAGCTAACTATGGCTACACCTTC
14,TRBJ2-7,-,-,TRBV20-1,CSASSASERYEQYF,TGCAGTGCTAGTTCGGCTAGCGAGAGATACGAGCAGTACTTC
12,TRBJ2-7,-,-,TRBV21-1,CASGQGGYEQYF,TGTGCCAGCGGACAGGGCGGGTACGAGCAGTACTTC
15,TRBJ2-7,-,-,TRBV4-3,CASSQGPRSSYEQYF,TGCGCCAGCAGCCAAGGACCACGGAGTTCCTACGAGCAGTACTTC
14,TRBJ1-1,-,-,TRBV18,CASSPPAGRAEAFF,TGTGCCAGCTCACCACCGGCGGGGAGGGCTGAAGCTTTCTTT
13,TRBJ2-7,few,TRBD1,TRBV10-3,CAISVQGASEQYF,TGTGCCATCAGTGTTCAGGGGGCCTCCGAGCAGTACTTC
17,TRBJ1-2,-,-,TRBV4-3,CASSQDGRDPPLYGYTF,TGCGCCAGCAGCCAAGATGGCAGGGATCCTCCTCTCTATGGCTACACCTTC
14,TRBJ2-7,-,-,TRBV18,CASSPSLLPSEQYF,TGTGCCAGCTCACCATCCCTCCTTCCGTCTGAGCAGTACTTC
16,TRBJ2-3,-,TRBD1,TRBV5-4,CASSARATGGSDTQYF,TGTGCCAGCTCCGCCAGGGCGACAGGGGGCTCAGATACGCAGTATTTT
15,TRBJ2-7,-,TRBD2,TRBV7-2,CASSSSGRMSYEQYF,TGTGCCAGCAGCTCTAGCGGGAGGATGTCCTACGAGCAGTACTTC
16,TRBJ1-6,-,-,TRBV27,CASSLYQGTYNSPLHF,TGTGCCAGCAGTTTATATCAGGGGACCTATAATTCACCCCTCCACTTT
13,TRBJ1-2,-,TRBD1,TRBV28,CATSTGPAYGYTF,TGTGCCACTTCGACAGGGCCCGCCTATGGCTACACCTTC
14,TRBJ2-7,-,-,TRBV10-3,CAISDRGLGYEQYF,TGTGCCATCAGTGATCGGGGTCTCGGATACGAGCAGTACTTC
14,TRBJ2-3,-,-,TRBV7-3,CASSEGTPGDTQYF,TGTGCCAGCAGCGAGGGGACTCCCGGAGATACGCAGTATTTT
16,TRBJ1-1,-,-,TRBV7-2,CASSLAVGHPNTEAFF,TGTGCCAGCAGCTTAGCAGTCGGACACCCGAACACTGAAGCTTTCTTT
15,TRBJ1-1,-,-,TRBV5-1,CASSPQVGRDTEAFF,TGCGCCAGCAGCCCACAGGTCGGTAGGGACACTGAAGCTTTCTTT
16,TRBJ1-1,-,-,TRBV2,CASSERKGDSRAEAFF,TGTGCCAGCAGTGAAAGAAAAGGAGACAGCCGGGCTGAAGCTTTCTTT